This T cell receptor beta chain was identified in a study of glioma-infiltrating T cells. Turning to this clonotype: A much larger clone differs from this one at a single base, so this may be a read error.

Germline assignment: CDR1 SGHTA and CDR2 FQGNSA. The length of the CDR3 is 13 residues. TCR alpha and beta CDR3 regions were amplified from RNA using iRepertoire nested multiplex PCR. Input was roughly 85-400 ng of tissue mRNA or PBMC total RNA. TCRdb re-called the multiplex PCR reads through MiXCR, storing one row per CDR3 protein. The table shows 100,000 to 150,000 distinct CDR3 sequences, with 23% occurring only once. The chain recombines TRBV7-2 with TRBJ2-7; 10 nucleotides agree with TRBD2. The sequencing input was glioma tissue, nonneoplastic brain tissue, or PBMCs (not recorded which). The receptor was isolated from a human donor with low-grade glioma or glioblastoma, undergoing nonglioma brain surgery, or in good health (not recorded which). The CDR3 protein is CAISASGSNEQYF. The CDR3 DNA sequence: TGTGCCATCAGCGCTAGCGGGAGTAACGAGCAGTACTTC.